Included here is one T cell receptor beta chain sequence, with context. Its target is unknown. V was pared by 2 bases and J by 2 bases, with 11 bases of the junction left unmatched. CDR1 and CDR2 from the germline V gene are MGHDK and SYGVNS. This CDR3 is built from 18 residues. One entry per CDR3 protein, called by TCRdb with MiXCR from the multiplex PCR reads. Of about 22,000 distinct CDR3 sequences in the sample, around two thirds were seen once. The data were taken from a study of breast tumors, draining lymph nodes, adjacent tissues. Study-wide points: Luminal-like breast cancer showed significantly greater tumor-nontumor repertoire similarity than basal-like breast cancer did. The lymph node origin of tumor T cells was framed as consistent with a hypothesis, not demonstrated.

This clonotype was obtained from a female donor with breast cancer. Some clones in this sample may be carry-over from other donors' samples. This sequence joins TRBV25-1 and TRBJ1-3; 8 bases fit TRBD1. Input material: tumor-adjacent breast tissue. CDR3: CASSEPDRGAGTGNTIYF. The CDR3 DNA sequence: TGTGCCAGCAGTGAACCCGACAGGGGCGCTGGGACTGGAAACACCATATATTTT.